The present T cell receptor beta chain was sequenced within a study of lymphopenia after photon versus proton radiotherapy (dated by TCRdb to between 2018 and 2021). About the investigation overall: Photon and proton radiation therapy were compared by the study for their immunological effects in patients with gastrointestinal tumors who developed high-grade lymphopenia. A cohort of around 21 patients with gastrointestinal tumors who received either photon or proton therapy and subsequently developed lymphopenia was included. The goal of the study was to describe how the two radiation modalities differ in their effects on the immune system.

From the cysteine up to the phenylalanine, the CDR3 has a length of 14 residues. The retained sequence is limited to the CDR3, 42 bases, with the frame set at the first base. V sheds 4 bases and J sheds 2 bases, leaving 10 bases between their ends. CDR1 and CDR2 are drawn from the germline V gene: SGHRS, YFSETQ. Turning to this clone: It has no known antigen specificity. Base qualities are not provided; no much larger clone lies one nucleotide away.

Libraries were constructed by the immunoSEQ multiplex PCR assay. Deep sequencing of rearranged TCR beta loci, alongside multiparametric flow cytometry, was used to profile T cell repertoires. Sourced from immuneACCESS, this table was stored by TCRdb with only in-frame sequences that have V and J called. A share of the clones is absent; for the studies checked, an unresolved V gene accounts for under half, and the remainder has no known explanation. Counted in this sample were 150,000 to 200,000 clones; about nine tenths of them appeared once. The ten largest account for about 4.3% of the sample. The full study reports these points: The survival association was assessed only in patients who died, and the authors presented better survival with proton therapy as a possibility rather than a demonstrated result. Once the lymphocyte count had reached its nadir, the repertoires of photon-treated patients showed oligoclonal expansion, particularly of CD8+ Temra cells, and this expansion drove the decline in diversity. Among patients across the cohort who died, overall survival time showed an inverse correlation with a larger post-nadir drop in TCR diversity. Relative stability during treatment was observed in proton-treated patients, whereas loss of naive T cells and TCR diversity and gain of effector/memory populations were observed in photon-treated patients.

This clonotype originated in a man between 50 and 59 years old with gastric cancer. The specimen comprised peripheral blood, sampled from a patient treated with photon-based radiotherapy. The chain is made from TRBV5-1 and TRBJ2-4; no D gene call is confident. The sequenced DNA is TGCGCCAGCAGCCAGACTTATACCAAAAACATTCAGTACTTC. Translation gives CASSQTYTKNIQYF.